The present entry profiles one T cell receptor beta chain with its context. The record originates from a study of T-cell memory formation after mild COVID-19. The wider study: The study found TCR clusters largely donor specific.

Via MiXCR, TCRdb re-called the 5' RACE reads, giving one row per CDR3 protein. This table holds 150,000 to 200,000 distinct CDR3 sequences, under 20% found once. The CDR3 is made up of 15 amino acids. V shed 0 bases and J shed 0 bases, with 6 bases lying between them. Germline assignment: CDR1 SGHRS and CDR2 YFSETQ. The source is an adult woman who had mild COVID-19 (a few samples of this study predate the infection). Cell type and time point are not known. The chain employs TRBV5-1 and TRBJ2-2; a weak D match, TRBD1 (5 bases). The specimen was PBMCs or a T cell subset sorted from them (not recorded which). CDR3 sequence reads: CASSLGQPNTGELFF. DNA for the CDR3: TGCGCCAGCAGCTTGGGACAGCCGAACACCGGGGAGCTGTTTTTT.